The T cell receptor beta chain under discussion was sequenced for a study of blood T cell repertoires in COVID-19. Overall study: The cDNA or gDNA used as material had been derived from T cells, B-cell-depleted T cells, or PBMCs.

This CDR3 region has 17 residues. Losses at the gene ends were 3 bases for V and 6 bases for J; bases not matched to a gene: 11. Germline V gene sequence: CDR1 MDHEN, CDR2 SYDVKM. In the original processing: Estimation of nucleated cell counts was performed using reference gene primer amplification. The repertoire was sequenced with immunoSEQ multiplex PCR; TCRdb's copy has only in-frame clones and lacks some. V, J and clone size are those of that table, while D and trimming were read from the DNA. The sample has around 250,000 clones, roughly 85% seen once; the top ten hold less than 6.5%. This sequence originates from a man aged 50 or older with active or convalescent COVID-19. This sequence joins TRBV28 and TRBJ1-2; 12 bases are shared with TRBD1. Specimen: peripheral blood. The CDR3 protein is CASSFPAGTGGRDGYTF. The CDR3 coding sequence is TGTGCCAGCAGTTTCCCCGCCGGGACAGGGGGCCGGGATGGCTACACCTTC.